The entry that follows covers one T cell receptor (beta chain) sequence. The CDR3 is made up of 15 amino acids. V lost 4 bases to trimming and J lost 6 bases; unmatched junction nucleotides: 14. CDR1 is SQVTM and CDR2 is ANQGSEA in the germline V gene. Study processing details: Scientists estimated how many nucleated cells there were by amplifying reference gene primers. TCRdb's table, derived via immunoSEQ multiplex PCR, lists solely in-frame clones and lacks some. The V and J calls and clone size were taken over from that table, and D and trimming were inferred from the DNA. The repertoire consists of roughly 200,000 clones, with approximately 88% occurring once and the leading ten covering around 26%. The data were taken from a study of blood T cell repertoires in COVID-19. Study in general: Acute-phase and convalescent COVID-19 samples originated in the United States, Italy and Spain. T cells, B-cell-depleted T cells, or PBMCs supplied cDNA or gDNA.

The TCR sequence derives from a man aged 35-49 years with acute or convalescent COVID-19. The chain links TRBV29-1 to TRBJ2-7; 8 nucleotides agree with TRBD2. The sequencing input was peripheral blood. CDR3 nucleotides: TGCAGCGTTGTGCGGGGGGCAGTCAGGGGAAGCGAGCAGTACTTC. This translates into CSVVRGAVRGSEQYF.